Following are 30 T cell receptor beta chains from one sample sequenced in a study of shared clonotypes between healthy human individuals. TCRdb's table, derived via immunoSEQ multiplex PCR, lists solely in-frame clones and lacks some. The sample has some 470,000 clones; around 78% are singletons. The sequenced material came from PBMCs. These receptors were obtained from a middle-aged woman in good health. Some clones in this sample may be carry-over from other donors' samples.

CDR3 nucleotide sequence: TGTGCCAGCAGTTATTTGGACAGCCAGCTAGGGAGCACTGAAGCTTTCTTT. Its protein product is CASSYLDSQLGSTEAFF. V is TRBV6-9 and J is TRBJ1-1; a weak D match, TRBD1 (6 bases). This CDR3 has 17 residues. Looked up from germline, CDR1 is MNHGY and CDR2 is SVAAGI. V lost 1 base, J lost 4 bases, and 19 bases lay in between.

The V call is TRBV27, the J call TRBJ2-7; 7 bases fit TRBD1. The CDR3 length is 14 residues. Germline V gives CDR1 MNHEY, CDR2 SMNVEV (reference sequence). Trimming at V came to 7 bases and at J to 3 bases, leaving 9 bases not matched to a gene. CDR3 protein: CASTRFGQDYEQYF. In nucleotides, the CDR3 is TGTGCCAGCACCCGGTTTGGACAGGACTACGAGCAGTACTTC.

The CDR3, as DNA: TGTGCCAGCAGTTTAGGGGGGGGGTATATAACTGAAGCTTTCTTT. Translation: CASSLGGGYITEAFF. The rearrangement links TRBV28 to TRBJ1-1; TRBD1 is a possible D gene (5 bases). Germline-derived CDR1 and CDR2 are MDHEN and SYDVKM. Trimming pared 2 bases from V and 5 bases from J, leaving 15 bases between. This CDR3 spans 15 amino acids.

J is TRBJ2-7 and V is TRBV7-8; TRBD1 might be the D (5 bases). This CDR3 has 14 residues. The V end lost 4 bases, the J end lost 4 bases, and 14 bases lay between the germline ends. Per the germline V gene, CDR1 is SGHVS and CDR2 is FQNEAQ. The CDR3, as DNA: TGTGCCAGCAGCTACCTAGGACAATCTTACGAGCAGTACTTC. It codes for CASSYLGQSYEQYF.

CDR3 DNA: TGCGCCAGCAAAGCAATTAACACCGGGGAGCTGTTTTTT. Translating it yields CASKAINTGELFF. The chain recombines TRBV5-1 with TRBJ2-2; unclear D gene. The V gene lost 6 bases and the J gene lost 2 bases, with 8 bases spanning the gap. This CDR3 is 13 amino acids long. Germline V CDR1 and CDR2: SGHRS, YFSETQ.

V and J are TRBV4-2 and TRBJ2-3, with 10 bases identical to TRBD2. CDR1 and CDR2 (germline): LGHNA, YNFKEQ. V was clipped by 5 bases and J by 4 bases; unmatched bases: 6. The CDR3 consists of 15 residues. Written as DNA, the CDR3 is TGTGCCAGCAGCACACGGACTAGCGGCGCAGATACGCAGTATTTT. Encoded protein: CASSTRTSGADTQYF.

This clone was detected a few times. A far larger clone is just one base off, so this is likely a read error. The genes are TRBV6-1 and TRBJ1-2, with D hard to call. V lost 4 bases and J 1 base, leaving 4 bases between the germline ends. This CDR3 is 12 amino acids long. Germline V CDR1 and CDR2: MNHNS, SASEGT. This chain's CDR3 is CASSVGNYGYTF. The CDR3 region has the DNA TGTGCCAGCAGTGTGGGTAACTATGGCTACACCTTC.

The gene calls are TRBV30 and TRBJ2-7; D remains ambiguous. With 2 bases removed from V and 1 base from J, the gap between germline ends came to 9 bases. The CDR3 covers 13 residues. Germline V gives CDR1 GTSNPN, CDR2 SVGIG (reference sequence). The CDR3 loop reads CAWSRHLSYEQYF. The CDR3 region has the DNA TGTGCCTGGAGTCGGCACCTTTCCTACGAGCAGTACTTC.

The J gene is TRBJ1-2, the V gene TRBV7-2; the D gene is possibly TRBD1 (5 bases). Per germline, CDR1 SGHTA and CDR2 FQGNSA. There are 14 residues in the CDR3. Trimming removed 2 bases at V and 2 bases at J, with 9 bases between. This CDR3 is CASSLSRQNYGYTF. The CDR3 DNA reads TGTGCCAGCAGCTTATCTCGACAGAACTATGGCTACACCTTC.

This sequence joins TRBV2 and TRBJ1-2, with D possibly matching TRBD1 (5 bases). The CDR3 has 14 residues. Trimming stripped 5 bases from V and 2 bases from J, with 12 bases between. Germline V gene sequence: CDR1 SNHLY, CDR2 FYNNEI. The CDR3 sequence: CASSRSGTNYGYTF. The DNA of the CDR3 is TGTGCCAGCAGTCGCTCAGGGACGAACTATGGCTACACCTTC.

The chain is built from TRBV27 and TRBJ2-7; 8 positions match TRBD1. The germline V gene encodes CDR1 MNHEY and CDR2 SMNVEV (reference sequence). The J segment lost 6 bases and the V segment lost 4 bases, leaving 5 bases of the junction unmatched. The CDR3 is 13 residues long. The CDR3 reads CASSSGQGAEQYF. The CDR3 coding sequence is TGTGCCAGCAGTTCTGGACAGGGTGCCGAGCAGTACTTC.

With regard to this clone: A far more abundant clone sits one base away, making this likely a read error. The V and J genes are TRBV6-1 and TRBJ2-6; unclear D gene. The CDR3 has 14 residues. Germline V CDR1 and CDR2: MNHNS, SASEGT. The ends were cut back, 8 bases at V and 2 bases at J, with 10 bases in the middle. CDR3 sequence reads: CASGQLPGANVLTF. The CDR3 region has the DNA TGTGCCAGCGGTCAGTTACCTGGGGCCAACGTCCTGACTTTC.

The chain employs TRBV6-1 and TRBJ1-5; no firm D call. V dropped 2 bases and J dropped 7 bases, with 12 bases sitting between them. Germline values: CDR1 MNHNS, CDR2 SASEGT. The CDR3 is 14 amino acids. DNA of the CDR3: TGTGCCAGCAGTGAACGGGGTTTAAGGCAGCCCCAGCATTTT. Translated, it gives CASSERGLRQPQHF.

This clone was counted a single time. The chain has TRBV20-1 and TRBJ2-7; D gene uncertain. In germline, CDR1 is DFQATT, CDR2 SNEGSKA (reference sequence). Between the trimmed V and J ends, which lost 6 bases and 2 bases, there was a span of 8 bases. This CDR3 comprises 11 residues. In nucleotides, the CDR3 is TGCAGTGCCATAGGGCCCTACGAGCAGTACTTC. Translation: CSAIGPYEQYF.

V and J are TRBV7-2 and TRBJ1-2; tentative D call: TRBD1 (5 bases). The CDR3 length is 15 residues. The ends were cut back, 5 bases at V and 4 bases at J, with 17 bases in the middle. CDR1 SGHTA and CDR2 FQGNSA come from the germline V gene. CDR3 sequence reads: CASSPRTRASYGYTF. The CDR3 DNA reads as TGTGCCAGCAGCCCCCGGACAAGGGCCTCCTATGGCTACACCTTC.

J is TRBJ2-2 and V is TRBV11-3; 7 positions match TRBD2. Unmatched junction bases numbered 3, after V lost 5 bases and J lost 0 bases. The CDR3 has 15 amino acids. Germline V gene sequence: CDR1 SGHNT, CDR2 YENEEA. The DNA of the CDR3 is TGTGCCAGCAGCCCCGGACTAGCGAACACCGGGGAGCTGTTTTTT. Translated: CASSPGLANTGELFF. The entire variable domain, with the rest obtained from reference TRBV11-3 and TRBJ2-2, is as follows: EAGVVQSPRYKIIEKKQPVAFWCNPISGHNTLYWYLQNLGQGPELLIRYENEEAVDDSQLPKDRFSAERLKGVDSTLKIQPAELGDSAVYLCASSPGLANTGELFFGEGSRLTVL.

The chain links TRBV20-1 to TRBJ1-1; D is undetermined. V lost 6 bases and J 1 base, leaving 6 bases between the germline ends. The CDR3 spans 11 residues. Germline V gives CDR1 DFQATT, CDR2 SNEGSKA (reference sequence). The CDR3, as DNA: TGCAGTGCCGACGGGAACACTGAAGCTTTCTTT. Translating it yields CSADGNTEAFF.

The chain links TRBV7-6 to TRBJ1-3; D is ambiguous. Germline V gene data show CDR1 as SGHVS and CDR2 as FNYEAQ. The CDR3 is made up of 13 amino acids. The V end was cut by 4 bases, the J end by 4 bases, with 8 bases between. Here the CDR3 reads CASSSPPGNTIYF. Written as DNA, the CDR3 is TGTGCCAGCAGCTCCCCTCCGGGAAACACCATATATTTT.

In this sample, this clone turned up many times. This chain links TRBV6-1 with TRBJ1-2, with 8 bases lining up with TRBD1. The length of the CDR3 is 15 residues. Germline assignment: CDR1 MNHNS and CDR2 SASEGT. V gave up 10 bases and J gave up 5 bases; unmatched junction bases: 15. The CDR3 reads CATAEGDRPSYGYTF. The CDR3 DNA sequence: TGTGCCACCGCCGAGGGGGACAGGCCTAGTTATGGCTACACCTTC.

This sequence joins TRBV30 and TRBJ1-5; D uncertain. This CDR3 has 12 amino acids. Looked up from germline, CDR1 is GTSNPN and CDR2 is SVGIG (reference sequence). V lost 1 base and J 4 bases, leaving 5 bases between the germline ends. CDR3 sequence: CAWSGLNQPQHF. CDR3 nucleotide sequence: TGTGCCTGGAGTGGGTTAAATCAGCCCCAGCATTTT. Together with reference TRBV30 and TRBJ1-5, the CDR3 gives the full variable domain: SQTIHQWPATLVQPVGSPLSLECTVEGTSNPNLYWYRQAAGRGLQLLFYSVGIGQISSEVPQNLSASRPQDRQFILSSKKLLLSDSGFYLCAWSGLNQPQHFGDGTRLSIL.

The chain employs TRBV4-2 and TRBJ1-2; D remains unclear. The CDR3 contains 16 residues. From germline, CDR1 is LGHNA and CDR2 YNFKEQ. Trimming removed 0 bases from V and 0 bases from J, with 11 bases in between. In DNA, the CDR3 is TGTGCCAGCAGCCAAGATGGGGAAGGAACTAACTATGGCTACACCTTC. This translates into CASSQDGEGTNYGYTF.

The V call is TRBV28, the J call TRBJ1-5, with D uncertain. V gave up 7 bases and J gave up 6 bases, with 10 bases separating them. The CDR3 runs 12 residues. Germline V gene sequence: CDR1 MDHEN, CDR2 SYDVKM. CDR3 sequence reads: CASNPLSQPQHF. CDR3 in DNA: TGTGCCAGCAACCCATTGAGTCAGCCCCAGCATTTT. The full variable domain, with the rest looked up from reference TRBV28 and TRBJ1-5, is DVKVTQSSRYLVKRTGEKVFLECVQDMDHENMFWYRQDPGLGLRLIYFSYDVKMKEKGDIPEGYSVSREKKERFSLILESASTNQTSMYLCASNPLSQPQHFGDGTRLSIL.

This clone has only one observation. The V gene is TRBV18, the J gene TRBJ1-1; no reliable D call. Germline values: CDR1 KGHSH, CDR2 LQKENI. Trimming cost V 6 bases and J 1 base, with 9 bases left between them. There are 13 residues in the CDR3. In DNA, the CDR3 is TGTGCCAGCTCGGTCTCCCAGAACACTGAAGCTTTCTTT. As protein: CASSVSQNTEAFF.

There are a few counts of this clone. The chain links TRBV9 to TRBJ2-3, with TRBD2 identical over 8 bases. The CDR3 has 16 residues. Germline loops: CDR1 SGDLS, CDR2 YYNGEE. With V trimmed by 5 bases and J by 1 base, 9 bases remained unmatched. The CDR3 coding sequence is TGTGCCAGCAGTCTTACTAGCGGCCGGGGCACAGATACGCAGTATTTT. Translated: CASSLTSGRGTDTQYF.

The chain recombines TRBV5-4 with TRBJ2-5, with D possibly matching TRBD2 (6 bases). The better agreement between TRBJ2-7 and the DNA end casts doubt on the J call. Per the germline V gene, CDR1 is SGHNT and CDR2 is YYREEE (reference sequence). This CDR3 region has 15 residues. CDR3 protein: CASSVGGTRSYEQYF. As DNA, the CDR3 is TGTGCCAGCAGCGTCGGCGGGACCCGCTCCTACGAGCAGTACTTC.

V gene TRBV7-2 combines with J gene TRBJ2-2, with TRBD2 matching over 7 bases. Germline CDR1 reads SGHTA; CDR2 reads FQGNSA. J lost 6 bases, V lost 2 bases, and 6 bases had no gene match. The CDR3 sequence is 15 residues long. The CDR3 nucleotides are TGTGCCAGCAGCTTATTCCTAGCGGCACCCGGGGAGCTGTTTTTT. This codes for CASSLFLAAPGELFF.

The chain is built from TRBV10-3 and TRBJ2-7, with 9 bases aligning to TRBD1. This CDR3 region has 12 residues. J gave up 2 bases and V 8 bases, and 1 base lay outside the gene matches. In germline, CDR1 is ENHRY, CDR2 SYGVKD. The CDR3 loop reads CAIGQGTYEQYF. CDR3 nucleotides: TGTGCCATCGGACAGGGGACCTACGAGCAGTACTTC.

With regard to this clone: Germline and junction disagree at one end, which may indicate a read error. The chain recombines TRBV7-3 with TRBJ2-1; 7 bases map to TRBD2. In germline, CDR1 is SGHTA, CDR2 FQGTGA. CDR3 length: 13 residues. CDR3 sequence (DNA): TGTGCCAGCAGCTTAAATGGCGGGAGTGATAGGGTCTTC. As protein: CASSLNGGSDRVF.

The chain links TRBV7-9 to TRBJ2-7, with 7 bases identical to TRBD2. The trim removed 5 bases at V and 6 bases at J, leaving 13 bases unmatched. Germline assignment: CDR1 SEHNR and CDR2 FQNEAQ (reference sequence). This CDR3 comprises 15 residues. The CDR3 coding sequence is TGTGCCAGCAGCCCCGGACTAGAACGTGGAGGCGAGCAGTACTTC. Its translation: CASSPGLERGGEQYF.

The rearrangement joins TRBV7-7 to TRBJ2-2, with D uncertain. V was clipped by 5 bases and J by 4 bases, with 8 bases between them. The CDR3 loop spans 13 amino acids. Germline V gene data show CDR1 as SSHAT and CDR2 as FNYEAQ (reference sequence). CDR3 in amino acids: CASSAGSTGELFF. Here the CDR3 DNA reads TGTGCCAGCAGCGCAGGTTCCACCGGGGAGCTGTTTTTT.